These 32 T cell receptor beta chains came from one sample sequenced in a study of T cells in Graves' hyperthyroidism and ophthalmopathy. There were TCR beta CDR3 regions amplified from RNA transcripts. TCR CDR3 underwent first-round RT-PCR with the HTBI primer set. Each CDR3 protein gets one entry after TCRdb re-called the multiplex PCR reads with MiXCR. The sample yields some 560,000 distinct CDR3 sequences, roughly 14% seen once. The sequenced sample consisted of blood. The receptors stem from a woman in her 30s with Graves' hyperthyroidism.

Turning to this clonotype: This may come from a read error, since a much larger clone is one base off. The CDR3 region is CAWSAGNTEASF. The CDR3 nucleotides read TGTGCCTGGAGTGCCGGGAACACTGAAGCTTCCTTT. The chain uses TRBV30 and TRBJ1-1; D gene unclear. Germline CDR1 and CDR2: GTSNPN and SVGIG (reference sequence). This CDR3 comprises 12 residues.

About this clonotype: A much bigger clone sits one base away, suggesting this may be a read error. The CDR3 loop is CATSDSGRTDTQYF. The DNA of the CDR3 is TGTGCCACCAGTGATTCCGGTCGCACAGATACGCAGTATTTT. The chain is built from TRBV24-1 and TRBJ2-3; unclear D gene. The CDR3 sequence is 14 residues long. Trimming stripped 2 bases from V and 1 base from J, with 6 bases between. From germline, CDR1 is KGHDR and CDR2 SFDVKD.

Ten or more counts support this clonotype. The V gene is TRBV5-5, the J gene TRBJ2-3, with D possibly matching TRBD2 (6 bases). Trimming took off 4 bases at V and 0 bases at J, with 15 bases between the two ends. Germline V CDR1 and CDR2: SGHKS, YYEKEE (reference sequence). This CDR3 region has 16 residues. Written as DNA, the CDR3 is TGTGCCAGCAGCCAGAACCGGGACTTGAGCACAGATACGCAGTATTTT. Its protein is CASSQNRDLSTDTQYF.

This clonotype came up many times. CDR3 sequence (DNA): TGTGCCAGCGCTCAAACGCTATACGAGCAGTACTTC. Translating gives CASAQTLYEQYF. The genes are TRBV12-3 or TRBV12-4 and TRBJ2-7; D remains ambiguous. V shed 8 bases and J shed 4 bases, with 12 bases lying between them. The CDR3 length is 12 residues.

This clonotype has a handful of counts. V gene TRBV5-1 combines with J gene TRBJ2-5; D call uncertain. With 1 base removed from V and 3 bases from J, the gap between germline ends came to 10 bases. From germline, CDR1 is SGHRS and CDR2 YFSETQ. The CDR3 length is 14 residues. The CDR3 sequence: CASSLYRREETQYF. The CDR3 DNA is TGCGCCAGCAGCTTGTACCGACGAGAAGAGACCCAGTACTTC.

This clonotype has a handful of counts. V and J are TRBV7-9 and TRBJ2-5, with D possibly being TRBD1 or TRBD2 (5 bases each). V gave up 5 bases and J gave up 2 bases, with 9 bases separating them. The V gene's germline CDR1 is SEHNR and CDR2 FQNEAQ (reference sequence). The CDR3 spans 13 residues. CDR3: CASSMGVQETQYF. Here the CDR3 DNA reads TGTGCCAGCAGCATGGGGGTTCAAGAGACCCAGTACTTC.

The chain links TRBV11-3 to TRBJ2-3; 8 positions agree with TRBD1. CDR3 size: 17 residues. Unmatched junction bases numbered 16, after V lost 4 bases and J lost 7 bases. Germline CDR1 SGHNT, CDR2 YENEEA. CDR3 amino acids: CASSSARSRTGRNTQYF. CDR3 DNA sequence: TGTGCCAGCAGCTCAGCCCGGTCCCGGACAGGGAGAAATACGCAGTATTTT.

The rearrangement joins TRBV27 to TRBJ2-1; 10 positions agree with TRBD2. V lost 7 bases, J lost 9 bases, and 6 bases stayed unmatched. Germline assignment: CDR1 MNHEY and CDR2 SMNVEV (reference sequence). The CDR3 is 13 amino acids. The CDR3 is CASTSGLAVEQFF. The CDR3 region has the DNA TGTGCCAGCACCTCCGGACTAGCGGTTGAGCAGTTCTTC.

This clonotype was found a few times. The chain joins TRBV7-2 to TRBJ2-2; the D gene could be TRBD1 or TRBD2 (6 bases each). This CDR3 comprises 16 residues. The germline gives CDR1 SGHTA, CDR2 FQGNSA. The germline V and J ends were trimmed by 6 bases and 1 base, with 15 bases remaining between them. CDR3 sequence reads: CASRGAGIVNTGELFF. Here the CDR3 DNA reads TGTGCCAGCAGGGGGGCGGGGATAGTGAACACCGGGGAGCTGTTTTTT.

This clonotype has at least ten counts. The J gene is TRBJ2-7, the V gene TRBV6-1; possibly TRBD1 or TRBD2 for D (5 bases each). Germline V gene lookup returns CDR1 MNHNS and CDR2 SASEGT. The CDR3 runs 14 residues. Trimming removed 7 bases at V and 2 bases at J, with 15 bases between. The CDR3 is CASTRGRDAYEQYF. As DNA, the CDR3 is TGTGCCAGCACCCGAGGCCGGGACGCCTACGAGCAGTACTTC.

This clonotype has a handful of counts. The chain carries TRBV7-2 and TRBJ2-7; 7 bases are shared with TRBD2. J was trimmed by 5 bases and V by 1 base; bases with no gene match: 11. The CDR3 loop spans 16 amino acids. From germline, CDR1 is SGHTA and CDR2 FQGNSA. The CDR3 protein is CASSLVPAGYSDEQYF. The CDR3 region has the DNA TGTGCCAGCAGCTTAGTCCCAGCGGGATACTCTGACGAGCAGTACTTC.

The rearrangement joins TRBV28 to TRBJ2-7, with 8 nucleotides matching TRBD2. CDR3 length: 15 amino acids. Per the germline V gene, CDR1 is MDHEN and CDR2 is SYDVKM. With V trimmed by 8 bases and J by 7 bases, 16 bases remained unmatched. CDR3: CASASQREGRGEQYF. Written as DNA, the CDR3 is TGTGCCAGCGCCAGTCAACGGGAGGGCCGCGGAGAGCAGTACTTC. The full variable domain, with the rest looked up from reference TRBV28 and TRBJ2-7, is DVKVTQSSRYLVKRTGEKVFLECVQDMDHENMFWYRQDPGLGLRLIYFSYDVKMKEKGDIPEGYSVSREKKERFSLILESASTNQTSMYLCASASQREGRGEQYFGPGTRLTVT.

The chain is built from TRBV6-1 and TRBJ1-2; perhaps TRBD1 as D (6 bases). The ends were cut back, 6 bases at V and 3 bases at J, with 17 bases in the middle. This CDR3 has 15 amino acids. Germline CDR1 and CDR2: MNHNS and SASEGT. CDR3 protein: CASSDLGASDYGYTF. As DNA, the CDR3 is TGTGCCAGCAGCGACTTGGGGGCATCTGACTATGGCTACACCTTC.

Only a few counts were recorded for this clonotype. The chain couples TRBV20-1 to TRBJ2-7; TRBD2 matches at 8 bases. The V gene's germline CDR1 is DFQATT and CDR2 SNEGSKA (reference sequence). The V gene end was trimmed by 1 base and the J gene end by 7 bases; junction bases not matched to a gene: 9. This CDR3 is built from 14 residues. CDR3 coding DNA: TGCAGTGCTAGAGGGGGGATAGCGGGAATTGAGCAGTACTTC. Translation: CSARGGIAGIEQYF.

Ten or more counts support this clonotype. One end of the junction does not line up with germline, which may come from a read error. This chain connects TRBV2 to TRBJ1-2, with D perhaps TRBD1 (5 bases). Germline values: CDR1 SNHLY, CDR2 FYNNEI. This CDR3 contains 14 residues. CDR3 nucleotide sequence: TGTGTCAGCAGTGAAGCAGGGACCCACTATGGCTACACCTTC. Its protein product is CVSSEAGTHYGYTF.

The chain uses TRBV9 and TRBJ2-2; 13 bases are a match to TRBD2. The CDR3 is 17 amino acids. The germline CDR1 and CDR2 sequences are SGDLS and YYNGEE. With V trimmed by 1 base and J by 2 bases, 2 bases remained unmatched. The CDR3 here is CASSVRTSGRNTGELFF. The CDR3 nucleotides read TGTGCCAGCAGCGTACGGACTAGCGGGAGAAACACCGGGGAGCTGTTTTTT.

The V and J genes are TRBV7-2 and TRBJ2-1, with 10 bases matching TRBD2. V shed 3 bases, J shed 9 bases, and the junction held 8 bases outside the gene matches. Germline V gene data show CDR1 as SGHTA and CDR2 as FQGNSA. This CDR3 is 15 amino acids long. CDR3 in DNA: TGTGCCAGCAGCTTGGAGGCTAGCGGGAGTTTTGAGCAGTTCTTC. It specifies CASSLEASGSFEQFF.

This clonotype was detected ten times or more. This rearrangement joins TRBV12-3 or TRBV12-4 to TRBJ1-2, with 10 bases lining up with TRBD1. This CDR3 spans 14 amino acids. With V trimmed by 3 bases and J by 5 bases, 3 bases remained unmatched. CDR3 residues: CASSFSGQGYGYTF. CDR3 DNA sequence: TGTGCCAGCAGTTTCTCGGGACAGGGGTATGGCTACACCTTC.

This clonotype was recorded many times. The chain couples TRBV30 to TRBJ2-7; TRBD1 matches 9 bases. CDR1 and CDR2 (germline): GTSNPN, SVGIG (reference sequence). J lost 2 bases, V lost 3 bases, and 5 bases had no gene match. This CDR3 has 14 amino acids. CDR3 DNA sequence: TGTGCCTGGAGAGACAGGGGGAGGACCTACGAGCAGTACTTC. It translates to CAWRDRGRTYEQYF.

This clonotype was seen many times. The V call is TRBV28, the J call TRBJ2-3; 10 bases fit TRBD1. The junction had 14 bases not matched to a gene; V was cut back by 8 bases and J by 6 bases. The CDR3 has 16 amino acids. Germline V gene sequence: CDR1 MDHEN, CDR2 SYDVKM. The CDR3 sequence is CASCYGQGVFMDTQYF. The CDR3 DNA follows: TGTGCCAGCTGTTACGGACAGGGGGTTTTTATGGATACGCAGTATTTT.

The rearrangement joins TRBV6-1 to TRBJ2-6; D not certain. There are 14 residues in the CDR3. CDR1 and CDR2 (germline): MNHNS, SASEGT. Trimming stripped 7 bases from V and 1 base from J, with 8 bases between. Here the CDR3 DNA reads TGTGCCAGCACCCCCCTATCTGGGGCCAACGTCCTGACTTTC. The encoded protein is CASTPLSGANVLTF.

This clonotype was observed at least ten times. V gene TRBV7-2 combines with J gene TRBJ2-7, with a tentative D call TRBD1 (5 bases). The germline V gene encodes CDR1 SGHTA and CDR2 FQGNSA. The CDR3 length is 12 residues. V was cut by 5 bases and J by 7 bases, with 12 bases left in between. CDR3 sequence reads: CASSPGPWEQYF. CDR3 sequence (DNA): TGTGCCAGCAGCCCAGGGCCGTGGGAGCAGTACTTC.

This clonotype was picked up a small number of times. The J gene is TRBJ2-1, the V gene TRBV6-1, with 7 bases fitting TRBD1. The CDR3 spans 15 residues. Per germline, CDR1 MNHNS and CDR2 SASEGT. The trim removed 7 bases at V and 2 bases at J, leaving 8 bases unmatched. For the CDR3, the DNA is TGTGCCAGCATCCCCCGACAGGGCGCCTACAATGAGCAGTTCTTC. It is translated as CASIPRQGAYNEQFF.

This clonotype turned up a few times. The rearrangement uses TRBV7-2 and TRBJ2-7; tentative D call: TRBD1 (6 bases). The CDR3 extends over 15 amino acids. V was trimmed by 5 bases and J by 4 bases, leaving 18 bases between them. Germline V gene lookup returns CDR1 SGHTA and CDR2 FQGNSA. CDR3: CASSTPGTLDYEQYF. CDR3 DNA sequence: TGTGCCAGCAGCACCCCCGGGACATTGGATTACGAGCAGTACTTC.

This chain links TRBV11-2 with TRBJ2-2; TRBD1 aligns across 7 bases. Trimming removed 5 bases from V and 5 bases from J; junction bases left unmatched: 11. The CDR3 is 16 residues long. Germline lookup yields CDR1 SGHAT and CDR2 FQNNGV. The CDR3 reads CASSQPAGTETGELFF. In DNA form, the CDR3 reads TGTGCCAGCAGCCAACCGGCCGGGACAGAGACCGGGGAGCTGTTTTTT.

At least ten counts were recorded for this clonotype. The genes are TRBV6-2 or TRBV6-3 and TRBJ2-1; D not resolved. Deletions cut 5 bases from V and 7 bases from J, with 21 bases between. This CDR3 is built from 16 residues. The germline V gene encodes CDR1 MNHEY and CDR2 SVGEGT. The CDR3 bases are TGTGCCAGCAGTCCCGCCCCACTCCCGGCCGGGAATGAGCAGTTCTTC. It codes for CASSPAPLPAGNEQFF.

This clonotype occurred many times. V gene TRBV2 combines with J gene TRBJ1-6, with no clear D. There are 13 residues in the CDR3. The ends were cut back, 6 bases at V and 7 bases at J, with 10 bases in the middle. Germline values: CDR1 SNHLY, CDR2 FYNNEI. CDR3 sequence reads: CASRINENSPLHF. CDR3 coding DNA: TGTGCCAGCAGGATAAATGAAAATTCACCCCTCCACTTT.

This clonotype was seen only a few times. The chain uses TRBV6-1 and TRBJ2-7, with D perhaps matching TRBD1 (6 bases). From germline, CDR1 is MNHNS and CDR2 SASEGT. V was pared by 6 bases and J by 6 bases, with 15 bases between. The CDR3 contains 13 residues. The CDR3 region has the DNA TGTGCCAGCAGCGAAACAGGGAACCGCGAGCAGTACTTC. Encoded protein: CASSETGNREQYF.

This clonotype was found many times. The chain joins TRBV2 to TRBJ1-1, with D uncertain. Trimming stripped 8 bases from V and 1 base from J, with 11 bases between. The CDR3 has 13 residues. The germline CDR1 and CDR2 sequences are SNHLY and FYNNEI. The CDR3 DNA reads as TGTGCCAGCGGGCGGATTGGGAACACTGAAGCTTTCTTT. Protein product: CASGRIGNTEAFF.

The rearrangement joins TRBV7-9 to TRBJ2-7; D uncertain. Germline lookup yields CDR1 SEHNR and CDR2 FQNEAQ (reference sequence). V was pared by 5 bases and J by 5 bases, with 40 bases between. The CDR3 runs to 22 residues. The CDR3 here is CASSPVMSVSSMPAEISNEQYF. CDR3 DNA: TGTGCCAGCAGCCCCGTCATGAGCGTCAGCTCTATGCCGGCGGAGATCTCTAACGAGCAGTACTTC.

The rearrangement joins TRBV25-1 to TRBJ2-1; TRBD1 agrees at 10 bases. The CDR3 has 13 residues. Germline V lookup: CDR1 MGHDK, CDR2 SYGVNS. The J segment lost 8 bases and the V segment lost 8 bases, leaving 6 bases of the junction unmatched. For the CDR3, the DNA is TGTGCCAGCGGGAGGGGGACAGGGGATGAGCAGTTCTTC. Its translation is CASGRGTGDEQFF.

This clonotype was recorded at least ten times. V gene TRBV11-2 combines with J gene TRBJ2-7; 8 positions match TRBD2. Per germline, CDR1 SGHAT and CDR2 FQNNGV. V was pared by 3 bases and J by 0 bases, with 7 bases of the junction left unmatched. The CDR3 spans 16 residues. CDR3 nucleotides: TGTGCCAGCAGCTTGGCTATAGCGGGATCCTCCTACGAGCAGTACTTC. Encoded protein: CASSLAIAGSSYEQYF.